The source of this TCR beta chain is a study of shared clonotypes between healthy human individuals. Trimming pared 3 bases from V and 2 bases from J, leaving 8 bases between. Germline CDR1 and CDR2: SGHNT and YENEEA. CDR3 size: 13 residues. Profiling relied on immunoSEQ multiplex PCR, and the TCRdb table lists in-frame clones only, not all of them. The sample contains about 320,000 clones, roughly 91% of which appear only once. The rearrangement joins TRBV11-3 to TRBJ2-7; tentatively, D is TRBD1 (5 bases). This TCR was recovered from a man aged 18-30 years in good health. The sequencing input was memory CD8+ T cells sorted from blood. Regarding subset: CD45RO+ cells pooled with CCR7-negative TemRA cells. CDR3 amino acids: CASSLGQTYEQYF. The CDR3 nucleotides read TGTGCCAGCAGCTTGGGGCAGACCTACGAGCAGTACTTC.